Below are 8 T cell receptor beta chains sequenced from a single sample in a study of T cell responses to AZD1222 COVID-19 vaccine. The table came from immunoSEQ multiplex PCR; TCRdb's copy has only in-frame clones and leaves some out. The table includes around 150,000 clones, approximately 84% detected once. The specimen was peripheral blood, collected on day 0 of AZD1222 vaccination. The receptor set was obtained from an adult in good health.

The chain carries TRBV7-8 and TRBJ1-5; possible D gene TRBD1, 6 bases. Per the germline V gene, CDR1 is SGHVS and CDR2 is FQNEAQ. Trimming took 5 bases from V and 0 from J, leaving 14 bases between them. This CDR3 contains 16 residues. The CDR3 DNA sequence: TGTGCCAGCAGCCCGCTCTACAGGGTTAGCAATCAGCCCCAGCATTTT. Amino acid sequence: CASSPLYRVSNQPQHF. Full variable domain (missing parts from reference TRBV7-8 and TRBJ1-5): GAGVSQSPRYKVAKRGQDVALRCDPISGHVSLFWYQQALGQGPEFLTYFQNEAQLDKSGLPSDRFFAERPEGSVSTLKIQRTQQEDSAVYLCASSPLYRVSNQPQHFGDGTRLSIL.

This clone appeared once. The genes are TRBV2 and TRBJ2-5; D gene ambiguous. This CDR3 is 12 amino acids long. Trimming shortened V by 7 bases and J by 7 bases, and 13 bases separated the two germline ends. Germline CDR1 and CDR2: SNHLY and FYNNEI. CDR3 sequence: CASKGRPGTQYF. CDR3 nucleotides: TGTGCCAGCAAGGGCAGGCCGGGGACCCAGTACTTC.

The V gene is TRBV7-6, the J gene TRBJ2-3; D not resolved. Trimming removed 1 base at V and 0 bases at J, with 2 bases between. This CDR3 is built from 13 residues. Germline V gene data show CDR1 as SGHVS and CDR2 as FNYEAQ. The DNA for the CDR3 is TGTGCCAGCAGCTTAGGGAGCACAGATACGCAGTATTTT. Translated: CASSLGSTDTQYF.

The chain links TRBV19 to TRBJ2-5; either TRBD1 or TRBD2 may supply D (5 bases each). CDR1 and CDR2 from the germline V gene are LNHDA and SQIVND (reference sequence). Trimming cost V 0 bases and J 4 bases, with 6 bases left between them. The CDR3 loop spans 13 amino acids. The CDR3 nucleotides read TGTGCCAGTAGTATAGAGGGGGTAGAGACCCAGTACTTC. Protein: CASSIEGVETQYF.

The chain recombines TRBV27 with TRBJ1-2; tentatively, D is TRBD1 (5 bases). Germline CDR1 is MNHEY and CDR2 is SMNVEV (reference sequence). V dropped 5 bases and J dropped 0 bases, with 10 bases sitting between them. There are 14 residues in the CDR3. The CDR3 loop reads CASSPTESNYGYTF. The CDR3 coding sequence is TGTGCCAGCAGTCCGACAGAATCTAACTATGGCTACACCTTC.

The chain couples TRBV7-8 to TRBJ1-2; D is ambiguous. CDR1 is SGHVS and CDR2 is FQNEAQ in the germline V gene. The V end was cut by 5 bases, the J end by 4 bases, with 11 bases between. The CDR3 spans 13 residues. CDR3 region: CASSPQAGYGYTF. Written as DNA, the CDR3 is TGTGCCAGCAGCCCACAAGCGGGCTATGGCTACACCTTC.

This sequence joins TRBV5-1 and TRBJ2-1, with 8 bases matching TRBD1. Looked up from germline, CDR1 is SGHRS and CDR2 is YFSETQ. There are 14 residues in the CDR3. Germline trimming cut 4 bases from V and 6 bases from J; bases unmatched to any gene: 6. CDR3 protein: CASSLGTGLNEQFF. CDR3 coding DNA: TGCGCCAGCAGCCTGGGGACAGGCCTCAATGAGCAGTTCTTC.

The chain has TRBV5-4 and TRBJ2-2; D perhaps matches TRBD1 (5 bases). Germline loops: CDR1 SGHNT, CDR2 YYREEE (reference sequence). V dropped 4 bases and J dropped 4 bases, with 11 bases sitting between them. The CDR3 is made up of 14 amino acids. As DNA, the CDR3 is TGTGCCAGCAGCCCCCCCAGGGCCACCGGGGAGCTGTTTTTT. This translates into CASSPPRATGELFF.